This paragraph reports one T cell receptor beta chain. The repertoire was sequenced with immunoSEQ multiplex PCR; TCRdb's copy has only in-frame clones and lacks some. The sample lists more than 20,000 clones, roughly 73% occurring once. The V and J ends lost 1 base and 9 bases respectively, with 10 bases between them. The CDR3 extends over 14 amino acids. From germline, CDR1 is SEHNR and CDR2 FQNEAQ (reference sequence). The sample originates from a study of T cells in tumors after PD-1 blockade. The chain recombines TRBV7-9 with TRBJ1-6; D may be TRBD1 (5 bases). The input for sequencing was PBMCs, taken before anti-PD-1 treatment. The receptor was derived from a human donor with basal cell carcinoma. The chain's CDR3 is CASSLGSGSSPLHF. The CDR3 DNA reads TGTGCCAGCAGCTTAGGATCAGGGAGTTCACCCCTCCACTTT.